These T cell receptor beta chains were read from a single sample in a study of metastatic and nonmetastatic thyroid tumors. TCRdb redid the clone calls on the PCR reads using MiXCR. The top ten clones hold about 14% of a sample with about 36,000 clones, 20% to 25% of them seen once. The sequencing sample was made of blood. The receptors here all came from a female donor with papillary thyroid cancer or a benign thyroid nodule (not recorded which). Some clones in this sample may be carry-over from other donors' samples. Each CDR3 is given with its conserved first and last residue. The order of the fields is clone size, J gene, D gene, V gene, CDR3 DNA, CDR3 protein. D genes are given only for firm matches. Clone size appears in some rows only: once, few, many, or a class for an expanded clone.

abundance: .; j_gene: TRBJ1-1; d_gene: .; v_gene: TRBV20-1; CDR3nt: TGCAGTGCTAGCCAAAGTACTGGACAGGAAGCTTTCTTT; CDR3aa: CSASQSTGQEAFF
abundance: many; j_gene: TRBJ2-7; d_gene: .; v_gene: TRBV7-9; CDR3nt: TGTGCCAGCAGCGTACCGGGAACCTACGAGCAGTACTTC; CDR3aa: CASSVPGTYEQYF
abundance: many; j_gene: TRBJ2-5; d_gene: TRBD1; v_gene: TRBV11-3; CDR3nt: TGTGCCAGCAGCTCAGGGACAGGGGGTATGGAGACCCAGTACTTC; CDR3aa: CASSSGTGGMETQYF
abundance: many; j_gene: TRBJ2-5; d_gene: .; v_gene: TRBV30; CDR3nt: TGTGCCTGGAGTGTAAGGCAGACCCAGTACTTC; CDR3aa: CAWSVRQTQYF
abundance: .; j_gene: TRBJ1-3; d_gene: .; v_gene: TRBV7-2; CDR3nt: TGTGCCAGCAGCCCCTCAAACTCTGGAAACACCATATATTTT; CDR3aa: CASSPSNSGNTIYF
abundance: .; j_gene: TRBJ2-1; d_gene: .; v_gene: TRBV20-1; CDR3nt: TGCAGTGCTAGAGACGCGATCCAATCTATATACAATGAGCAGTTCTTC; CDR3aa: CSARDAIQSIYNEQFF
abundance: many; j_gene: TRBJ2-2; d_gene: TRBD1; v_gene: TRBV2; CDR3nt: TGTGCCAGCACCGGCCCAGGGGGCGCCTCCGGGGAGCTGTTTTTT; CDR3aa: CASTGPGGASGELFF
abundance: many; j_gene: TRBJ2-6; d_gene: .; v_gene: TRBV19; CDR3nt: TGTGCCAGTAGCACTCATAGGGGTTGGGCCAACGTCCTGACTTTC; CDR3aa: CASSTHRGWANVLTF
abundance: many; j_gene: TRBJ2-7; d_gene: TRBD2; v_gene: TRBV20-1; CDR3nt: TGCAGTGCTAGCTTGGCGGGAGGACCCTACGAGCAGTACTTC; CDR3aa: CSASLAGGPYEQYF
abundance: .; j_gene: TRBJ2-1; d_gene: .; v_gene: TRBV2; CDR3nt: TGTGCCAGCAGTGAGGCCCAGCTGGGGTCCAATGAGCAGTTCTTC; CDR3aa: CASSEAQLGSNEQFF
abundance: many; j_gene: TRBJ1-3; d_gene: .; v_gene: TRBV3-1; CDR3nt: TGTGCCAGCAGCCAAGGACGGTCAGTCTCTGGAAACACCATATATTTT; CDR3aa: CASSQGRSVSGNTIYF
abundance: .; j_gene: TRBJ1-2; d_gene: .; v_gene: TRBV6-1; CDR3nt: TGTGCCAGCACTCCGACGCGGGAGGGTATTTATGGCTACACCTTC; CDR3aa: CASTPTREGIYGYTF
abundance: .; j_gene: TRBJ2-5; d_gene: .; v_gene: TRBV20-1; CDR3nt: TGCAGTGCTAGAGTTGAGGACGGGCCTCAAGAGACCCAGTACTTC; CDR3aa: CSARVEDGPQETQYF
abundance: .; j_gene: TRBJ2-1; d_gene: .; v_gene: TRBV6-1; CDR3nt: TGTGCCAGCAGCCCTATGGGAGTGTCCTACAATGAGCAGTTCTTC; CDR3aa: CASSPMGVSYNEQFF
abundance: few; j_gene: TRBJ2-7; d_gene: .; v_gene: TRBV3-1; CDR3nt: TGTGCCAGCAGCCAACTGGGGGCGGTCGAGCAGTACTTC; CDR3aa: CASSQLGAVEQYF
abundance: few; j_gene: TRBJ1-5; d_gene: TRBD1; v_gene: TRBV6-1; CDR3nt: TGTGCCAGCAGTTCTAACCGGGACAGGTTCAATCAGCCCCAGCATTTT; CDR3aa: CASSSNRDRFNQPQHF
abundance: many; j_gene: TRBJ1-1; d_gene: .; v_gene: TRBV28; CDR3nt: TGTGCCAGCAGTTTATGGGAGACAGGTAGGACTGAAGCTTTCTTT; CDR3aa: CASSLWETGRTEAFF
abundance: many; j_gene: TRBJ2-5; d_gene: TRBD2; v_gene: TRBV19; CDR3nt: TGTGCCAGTAGTATCCTAGCGGGAGGGCAAGAGACCCAGTACTTC; CDR3aa: CASSILAGGQETQYF
abundance: .; j_gene: TRBJ1-1; d_gene: .; v_gene: TRBV6-1; CDR3nt: TGTGCCAGTTCTTGGGGAGAGAACACTGAAGCTTTCTTT; CDR3aa: CASSWGENTEAFF
abundance: few; j_gene: TRBJ2-6; d_gene: TRBD1; v_gene: TRBV10-3; CDR3nt: TGTGCCATCAGACAGGGGGCTGCTGTGGCCAACGTCCTTACTTTC; CDR3aa: CAIRQGAAVANVLTF
abundance: .; j_gene: TRBJ1-1; d_gene: .; v_gene: TRBV5-6; CDR3nt: TGTGCCAGCAGCTTTAGGGGGGCGCAGTACACTGAAGCTTTCTTT; CDR3aa: CASSFRGAQYTEAFF
abundance: many; j_gene: TRBJ2-3; d_gene: .; v_gene: TRBV9; CDR3nt: TGTGCCAGCAGCCAAGTGGGGGCTATCACAGATACGCAGTATTTT; CDR3aa: CASSQVGAITDTQYF
abundance: medium-sized; j_gene: TRBJ1-1; d_gene: .; v_gene: TRBV10-1; CDR3nt: TGCGCCAGCAGTGCGACGAGGGGCACTGAAGCTTTCTTT; CDR3aa: CASSATRGTEAFF
abundance: medium-sized; j_gene: TRBJ1-1; d_gene: TRBD1; v_gene: TRBV6-1; CDR3nt: TGTGCCAGCAGTCCTCGACAGGGGGCGAGGAACACTGAAGCTTTCTTT; CDR3aa: CASSPRQGARNTEAFF
abundance: many; j_gene: TRBJ2-5; d_gene: TRBD2; v_gene: TRBV4-2; CDR3nt: TGTGCCAGCAGCCCCGTCCCTAGCGGGAAGGAGACCCAGTACTTC; CDR3aa: CASSPVPSGKETQYF
abundance: many; j_gene: TRBJ2-2; d_gene: .; v_gene: TRBV27; CDR3nt: TGTGCCAGCAGAGCCGGGGCCGAGGGAGGGGAGCTGTTTTTT; CDR3aa: CASRAGAEGGELFF
abundance: many; j_gene: TRBJ2-1; d_gene: TRBD1; v_gene: TRBV28; CDR3nt: TGTGCCAGCAGTCCACCGGGACAGGGGAGGGAGGGGCAGTTCTTC; CDR3aa: CASSPPGQGREGQFF
abundance: .; j_gene: TRBJ2-2; d_gene: .; v_gene: TRBV20-1; CDR3nt: TGCAGTGCTATTCGACAAGCGAACACCGGGGAGCTGTTTTTT; CDR3aa: CSAIRQANTGELFF
abundance: .; j_gene: TRBJ2-1; d_gene: TRBD2; v_gene: TRBV7-7; CDR3nt: TGTGCTAGCAGCGCTAGCGGGGGGGCCGGGGGTGAGCAGTTCTTC; CDR3aa: CASSASGGAGGEQFF
abundance: many; j_gene: TRBJ1-1; d_gene: TRBD1; v_gene: TRBV2; CDR3nt: TGTGCCAGCAGCCTGGACAGGGTCACTGAAGCTTTCTTT; CDR3aa: CASSLDRVTEAFF
abundance: few; j_gene: TRBJ2-1; d_gene: .; v_gene: TRBV6-6; CDR3nt: TGTGCCAGCAGAGCTCCCGGGGAGCCCCGATGGCAGTTCTTC; CDR3aa: CASRAPGEPRWQFF
abundance: many; j_gene: TRBJ2-1; d_gene: TRBD2; v_gene: TRBV20-1; CDR3nt: TGCAGTGCTAGCTTATGGCTAGCGGGAGGGCCCGGCTACAATGAGCAGTTCTTC; CDR3aa: CSASLWLAGGPGYNEQFF
abundance: medium-sized; j_gene: TRBJ2-1; d_gene: .; v_gene: TRBV6-1; CDR3nt: TGTGCCAGCAGGGCGCTATCAGGAGGTGAGCAGTTCTTC; CDR3aa: CASRALSGGEQFF
abundance: .; j_gene: TRBJ2-1; d_gene: .; v_gene: TRBV10-3; CDR3nt: TGTGCCATCAATAGCGGTATAGGGCCCGATGAGCAGTTCTTC; CDR3aa: CAINSGIGPDEQFF
abundance: many; j_gene: TRBJ2-7; d_gene: .; v_gene: TRBV2; CDR3nt: TGTGCCAGCAGTGAAACGGGTTGGGACCAAGCCTTC; CDR3aa: CASSETGWDQAF
abundance: .; j_gene: TRBJ2-2; d_gene: TRBD2; v_gene: TRBV6-4; CDR3nt: TGTGCCAGCAGTCGCGGCCCGTGTACTAGCGGGAGACTCCCGAACACCGGTGAGCTGTTTTTT; CDR3aa: CASSRGPCTSGRLPNTGELFF
abundance: many; j_gene: TRBJ2-2; d_gene: TRBD1; v_gene: TRBV11-2; CDR3nt: TGTGCCAGCAGCCACCGACAGGGGGGCGACACCGGGGAGCTGTTTTTT; CDR3aa: CASSHRQGGDTGELFF
abundance: many; j_gene: TRBJ1-1; d_gene: .; v_gene: TRBV18; CDR3nt: TGTGCCAGCTCACCCAGGGCTGTCTCCACTGAAGCTTTCTTT; CDR3aa: CASSPRAVSTEAFF
abundance: .; j_gene: TRBJ2-1; d_gene: .; v_gene: TRBV3-1; CDR3nt: TGTGCCAGCAGCCAACTCGGACCGGGGAAGAATGAGCAGTTCTTC; CDR3aa: CASSQLGPGKNEQFF
abundance: many; j_gene: TRBJ2-7; d_gene: .; v_gene: TRBV11-2; CDR3nt: TGTGCCAGCAGATCAAGGGAGCGAATTTCCTACGAGCAGTACTTC; CDR3aa: CASRSRERISYEQYF
abundance: few; j_gene: TRBJ1-2; d_gene: .; v_gene: TRBV7-2; CDR3nt: TGTGCCAGCAGCTTATTCAATCATGGCTACACCTTC; CDR3aa: CASSLFNHGYTF
abundance: .; j_gene: TRBJ1-6; d_gene: .; v_gene: TRBV20-1; CDR3nt: TGCAGTGCCGCCCCCCCAGGACAGAGTACCTCACCCCTCCACTTT; CDR3aa: CSAAPPGQSTSPLHF